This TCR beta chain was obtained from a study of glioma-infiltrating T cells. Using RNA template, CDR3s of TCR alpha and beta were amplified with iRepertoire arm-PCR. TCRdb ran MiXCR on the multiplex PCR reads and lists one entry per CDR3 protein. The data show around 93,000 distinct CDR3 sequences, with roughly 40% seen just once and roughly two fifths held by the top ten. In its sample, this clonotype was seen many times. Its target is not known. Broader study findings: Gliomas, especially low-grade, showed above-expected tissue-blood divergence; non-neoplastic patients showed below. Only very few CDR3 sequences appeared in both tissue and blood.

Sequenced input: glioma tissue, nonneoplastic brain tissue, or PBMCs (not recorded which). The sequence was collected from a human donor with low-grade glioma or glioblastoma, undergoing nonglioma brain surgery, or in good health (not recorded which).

The CDR3 sequence: CSARDWTANTEAFF. The DNA for the CDR3 is TGCAGTGCTAGAGACTGGACCGCGAACACTGAAGCTTTCTTT. The rearrangement uses TRBV20-1 and TRBJ1-1; D is unresolved. V dropped 0 bases and J dropped 1 base, with 9 bases sitting between them. Germline V gene data show CDR1 as DFQATT and CDR2 as SNEGSKA (reference sequence). The CDR3 runs 14 residues.